This T cell receptor (beta chain) was captured by sequencing in a study of blood T cell repertoires in COVID-19 (TCRdb year 2020). Describing the broader study: Samples covering the acute and convalescent phases of COVID-19 were provided by collaborators in the United States, Italy and Spain. The prospective study material was composed of cDNA or gDNA derived from T cells, B-cell-depleted T cells, or PBMCs. Subjects who had been exposed to COVID-19, were actively infected with it, or had recovered from it provided the deeply sampled blood TCRbeta repertoires that made up the dataset. The repertoires were released in a freely available public database intended as a resource for research on the immune response to SARS-CoV-2. The samples were drawn from two sources: the first 160 participants of the ongoing ImmuneRACE study, and fewer than 1,500 subjects contributed by 6 global collaborators. Nearly every sample came with metadata listing a de-identified subject ID, COVID-19 status, age in years and sex. Where available, HLA class I and class II types were taken from metadata supplied by the sample provider and were not determined by assay-based typing.

Study-wide findings and limitations: How much clinical and demographic metadata was included differed by source and by participant, and the metadata was provided uncurated.

TCRbeta CDR3 regions were amplified from genomic DNA by means of the immunoSEQ Assay, a bias-controlled multiplex PCR. Per the authors' processing: Nucleated cell counts per sample were estimated from amplification of reference gene primers within the assay. Sequence reads were collapsed and filtered to measure the absolute abundance of every unique TCRbeta CDR3 rearrangement. For each sample, productive Simpson clonality was calculated as the square root of Simpson's diversity index across productive rearrangements. TCRdb holds this immuneACCESS table with in-frame rearrangements only. Some clones are missing; in checked studies, unresolved V genes explain under half, and the rest has no known cause. V and J calls plus clone size are reproduced from that table; the DNA served to infer D and trimming. The sample records around 26,000 clones, roughly nine tenths of which are singletons. The leading ten clones occupy 4.9% of the sample.

With regard to this clone: Its antigen specificity is not known. Base-call qualities are not available, and no considerably larger clone is one nucleotide away.

Whole blood was collected in K2EDTA tubes by collaborating institutions according to the institutions' own protocols. For TCRbeta analysis, collaborators shipped samples in one of three forms: frozen whole blood, isolated PBMCs, or DNA extracted from either of those sample types. The sequenced sample was peripheral blood. The TCR originated in an older man with active COVID-19.

The DNA reads as follows: TGTGCCAGCACTAGCGGGGGGGCACCAGATACGCAGTATTTT. The encoded protein is CASTSGGAPDTQYF. The chain is encoded by TRBV6-5 joined to TRBJ2-3; 12 bases in the junction line up with TRBD2. After removal of 7 bases from V and 4 bases from J, the junction retains 3 bases not matched to a gene. From a lookup of the germline V gene, CDR1 and CDR2 are MNHEY and SVGAGI. From cysteine to phenylalanine, the CDR3 is 14 amino acids long. Here the CDR3 DNA is all that survives: 42 bases in frame from base 1.